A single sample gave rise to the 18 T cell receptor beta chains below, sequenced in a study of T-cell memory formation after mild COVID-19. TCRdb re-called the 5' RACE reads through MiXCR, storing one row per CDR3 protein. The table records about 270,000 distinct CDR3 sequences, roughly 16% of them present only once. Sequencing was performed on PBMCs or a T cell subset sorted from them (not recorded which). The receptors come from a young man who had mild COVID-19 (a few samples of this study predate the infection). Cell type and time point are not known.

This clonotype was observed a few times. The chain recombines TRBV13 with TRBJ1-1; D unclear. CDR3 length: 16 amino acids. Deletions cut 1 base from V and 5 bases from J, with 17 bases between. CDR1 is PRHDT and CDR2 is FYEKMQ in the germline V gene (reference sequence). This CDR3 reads CASSLVGGLKRTEAFF. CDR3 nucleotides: TGTGCCAGCAGCTTAGTGGGTGGGTTAAAGAGGACTGAAGCTTTCTTT.

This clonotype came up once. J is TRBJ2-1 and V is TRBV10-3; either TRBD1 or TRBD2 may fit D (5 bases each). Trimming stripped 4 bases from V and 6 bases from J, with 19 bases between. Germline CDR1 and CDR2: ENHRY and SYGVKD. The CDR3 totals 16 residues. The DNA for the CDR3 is TGTGCCATCAGTGTTCCCGGGACCACGATTATCAATGAGCAGTTCTTC. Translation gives CAISVPGTTIINEQFF.

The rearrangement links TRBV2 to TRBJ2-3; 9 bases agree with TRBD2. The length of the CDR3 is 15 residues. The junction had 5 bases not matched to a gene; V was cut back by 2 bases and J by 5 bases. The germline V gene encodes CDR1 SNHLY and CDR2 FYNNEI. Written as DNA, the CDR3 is TGTGCCAGCAGTGAAAATCTAGCGGGGCTAGATACGCAGTATTTT. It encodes CASSENLAGLDTQYF.

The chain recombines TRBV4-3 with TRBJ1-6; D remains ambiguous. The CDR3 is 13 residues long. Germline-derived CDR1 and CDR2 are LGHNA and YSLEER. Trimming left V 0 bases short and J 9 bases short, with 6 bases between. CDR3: CASSQELPSPLHF. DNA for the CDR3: TGCGCCAGCAGCCAAGAACTGCCTTCACCCCTCCACTTT.

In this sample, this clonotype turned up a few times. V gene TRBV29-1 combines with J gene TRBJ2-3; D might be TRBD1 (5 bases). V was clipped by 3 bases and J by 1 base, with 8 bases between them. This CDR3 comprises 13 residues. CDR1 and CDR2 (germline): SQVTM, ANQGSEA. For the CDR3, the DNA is TGCAGCGTTGATCTAGGGGGCACAGATACGCAGTATTTT. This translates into CSVDLGGTDTQYF.

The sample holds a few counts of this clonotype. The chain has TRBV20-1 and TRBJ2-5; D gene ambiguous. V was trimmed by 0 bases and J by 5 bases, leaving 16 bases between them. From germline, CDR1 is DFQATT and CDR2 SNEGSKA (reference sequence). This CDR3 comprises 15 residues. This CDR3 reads CSARDLGSPAETQYF. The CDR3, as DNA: TGCAGTGCTAGAGATCTAGGCAGCCCGGCGGAGACCCAGTACTTC.

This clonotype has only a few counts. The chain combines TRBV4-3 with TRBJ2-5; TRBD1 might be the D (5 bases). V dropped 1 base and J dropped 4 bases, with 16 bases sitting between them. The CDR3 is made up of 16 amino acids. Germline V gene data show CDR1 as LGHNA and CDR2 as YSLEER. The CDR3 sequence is CASSQVGHDVRETQYF. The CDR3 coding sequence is TGCGCCAGCAGCCAAGTCGGACACGATGTGCGAGAGACCCAGTACTTC.

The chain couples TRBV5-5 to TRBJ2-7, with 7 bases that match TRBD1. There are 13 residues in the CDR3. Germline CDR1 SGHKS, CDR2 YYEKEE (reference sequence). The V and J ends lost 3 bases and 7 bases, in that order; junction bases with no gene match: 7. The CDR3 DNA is TGTGCCAGCAGCTCTGGGACAGCCCGGGAGCAGTACTTC. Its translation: CASSSGTAREQYF. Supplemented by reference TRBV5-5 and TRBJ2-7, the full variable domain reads DAGVTQSPTHLIKTRGQQVTLRCSPISGHKSVSWYQQVLGQGPQFIFQYYEKEERGRGNFPDRFSARQFPNYSSELNVNALLLGDSALYLCASSSGTAREQYFGPGTRLTVT.

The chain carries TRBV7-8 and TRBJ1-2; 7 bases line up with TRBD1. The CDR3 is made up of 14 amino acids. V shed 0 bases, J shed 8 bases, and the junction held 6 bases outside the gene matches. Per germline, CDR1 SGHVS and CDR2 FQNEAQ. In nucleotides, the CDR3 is TGTGCCAGCAGCTTAGCGCAAGGGGGCTGGGGCTACACCTTC. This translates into CASSLAQGGWGYTF.

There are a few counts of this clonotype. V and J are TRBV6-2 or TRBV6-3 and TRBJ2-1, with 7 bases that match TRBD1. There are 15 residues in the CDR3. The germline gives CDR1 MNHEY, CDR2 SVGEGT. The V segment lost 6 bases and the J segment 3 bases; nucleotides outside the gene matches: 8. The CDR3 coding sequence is TGTGCCAGCAGGAGATCGGGACAGAGCTACAATGAGCAGTTCTTC. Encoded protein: CASRRSGQSYNEQFF.

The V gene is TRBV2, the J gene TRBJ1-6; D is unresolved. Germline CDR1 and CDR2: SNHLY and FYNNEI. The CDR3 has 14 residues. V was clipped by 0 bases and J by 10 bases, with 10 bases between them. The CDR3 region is CASSEARGRSPLHF. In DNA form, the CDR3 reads TGTGCCAGCAGTGAAGCCCGGGGAAGGTCACCCCTCCACTTT.

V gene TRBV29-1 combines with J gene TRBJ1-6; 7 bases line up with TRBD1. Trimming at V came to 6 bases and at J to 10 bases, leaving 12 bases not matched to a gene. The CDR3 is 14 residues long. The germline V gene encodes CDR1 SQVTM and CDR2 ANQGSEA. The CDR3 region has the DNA TGCAGCGTCTCGACAGGGAGGCACGGATCACCCCTCCACTTT. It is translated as CSVSTGRHGSPLHF.

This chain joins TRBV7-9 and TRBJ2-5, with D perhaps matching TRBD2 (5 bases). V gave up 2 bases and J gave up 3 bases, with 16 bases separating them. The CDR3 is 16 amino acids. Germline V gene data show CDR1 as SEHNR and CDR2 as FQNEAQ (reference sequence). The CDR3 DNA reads TGTGCCAGCAGCTTATCTAGGGCGGGCGCCGAAGAGACCCAGTACTTC. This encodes CASSLSRAGAEETQYF.

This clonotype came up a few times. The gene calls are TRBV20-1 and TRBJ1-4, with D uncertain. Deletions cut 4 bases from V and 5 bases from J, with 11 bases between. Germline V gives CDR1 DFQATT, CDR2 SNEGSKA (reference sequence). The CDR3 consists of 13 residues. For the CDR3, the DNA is TGCAGTGCTACGAGAGGAGAGAATGAAAAACTGTTTTTT. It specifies CSATRGENEKLFF.

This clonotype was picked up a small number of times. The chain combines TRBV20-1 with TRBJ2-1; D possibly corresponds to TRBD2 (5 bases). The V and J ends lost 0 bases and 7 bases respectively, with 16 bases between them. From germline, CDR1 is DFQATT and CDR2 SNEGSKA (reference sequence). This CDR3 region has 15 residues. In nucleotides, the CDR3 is TGCAGTGCTAGAGAAGCTATTGGAGGACGAAATGAGCAGTTCTTC. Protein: CSAREAIGGRNEQFF.

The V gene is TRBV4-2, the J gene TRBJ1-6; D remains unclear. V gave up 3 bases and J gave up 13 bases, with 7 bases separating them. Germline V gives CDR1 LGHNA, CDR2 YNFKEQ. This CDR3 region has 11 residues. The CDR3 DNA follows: TGTGCCAGCAGCCACACGGGGCCCCTCCACTTT. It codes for CASSHTGPLHF.

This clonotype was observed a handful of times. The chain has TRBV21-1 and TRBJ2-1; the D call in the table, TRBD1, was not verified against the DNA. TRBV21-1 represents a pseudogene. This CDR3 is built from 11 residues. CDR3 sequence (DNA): TGTGCCAGACTAGGGTGCGATGAGCAGTTCTTC. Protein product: CARLGCDEQFF.

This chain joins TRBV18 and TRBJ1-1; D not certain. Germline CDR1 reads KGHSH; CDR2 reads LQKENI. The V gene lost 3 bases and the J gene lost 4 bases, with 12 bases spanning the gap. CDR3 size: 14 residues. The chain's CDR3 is CASSPLAEGTEAFF. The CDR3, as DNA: TGTGCCAGCTCACCGCTGGCGGAAGGCACTGAAGCTTTCTTT.